The clone carrying this TCR beta chain occurred many times. RNA transcripts were the template for amplifying TCR beta CDR3 regions. Researchers ran a first-round RT-PCR on the TCR CDR3 using the HTBI primer set. Each CDR3 protein gets one entry after TCRdb re-called the multiplex PCR reads with MiXCR. The repertoire holds about 510,000 distinct CDR3 sequences, with around 13% as singletons. This CDR3 spans 14 amino acids. Trimming left V 3 bases short and J 5 bases short, with 14 bases between. Germline CDR1 reads MDHEN; CDR2 reads SYDVKM. The source of the sample is a study of T cells in Graves' hyperthyroidism and ophthalmopathy.

Specimen: blood. The clonotype originates from a woman between 40 and 50 years old with Graves' hyperthyroidism. This chain uses TRBV28 with TRBJ2-7; D unresolved. The DNA of the CDR3 is TGTGCCAGCAGTTTGTCCTCCCTTCGGGACGAGCAGTACTTC. Protein sequence: CASSLSSLRDEQYF.